The 18 T cell receptor beta chains given below trace back to one sample, sequenced in a study of glioma-infiltrating T cells after dendritic cell vaccination. Sequencing was performed with immunoSEQ multiplex PCR; in TCRdb, only in-frame clones are kept and a portion is missing. The repertoire has about 73,000 clones, about 80% of them found once; the top ten carry about 2.1%. Material: blood, obtained before dendritic cell vaccination. The receptors come from a human donor with glioblastoma.

V gene TRBV9 combines with J gene TRBJ1-2; D gene ambiguous. Trimming cost V 0 bases and J 6 bases, with 9 bases left between them. Germline V gene data show CDR1 as SGDLS and CDR2 as YYNGEE. The CDR3 has 13 residues. The CDR3: CASSVARNDGYTF. CDR3 nucleotide sequence: TGTGCCAGCAGCGTAGCCAGGAACGATGGCTACACCTTC.

The V and J genes are TRBV4-2 and TRBJ1-2; D unclear. Germline CDR1 LGHNA, CDR2 YNFKEQ. The CDR3 totals 15 residues. Trimming pared 0 bases from V and 4 bases from J, leaving 12 bases between. CDR3 DNA: TGTGCCAGCAGCCAAGACTACAGCTCGTCCTATGGCTACACCTTC. Its translation: CASSQDYSSSYGYTF.

This clone was picked up one time. The chain recombines TRBV6-5 with TRBJ2-5; tentative D call: TRBD1 (5 bases). V shed 0 bases and J shed 6 bases, with 17 bases lying between them. Germline CDR1 is MNHEY and CDR2 is SVGAGI. CDR3 length: 16 amino acids. This chain's CDR3 is CASSYSSTGQGKTQYF. The CDR3, as DNA: TGTGCCAGCAGTTACTCGAGTACCGGGCAGGGAAAGACCCAGTACTTC.

In regard to this clone: Sequence at one end of the junction differs from germline and may be a read error. The rearrangement uses TRBV6-1 and TRBJ2-1; TRBD1 agrees at 7 bases. Germline-derived CDR1 and CDR2 are MNHNS and SASEGT. The CDR3 spans 13 residues. The CDR3 DNA is TGTGCCAGCAGAGAAGGCTGGGACAGTAGGCAGTTCTTC. It codes for CASREGWDSRQFF.

This chain uses TRBV5-5 with TRBJ2-2; D possibly corresponds to TRBD2 (5 bases). Germline V gene sequence: CDR1 SGHKS, CDR2 YYEKEE (reference sequence). CDR3 length equals 16 residues. Trimming pared 1 base from V and 0 bases from J, leaving 10 bases between. CDR3 sequence: CASSLFGETNTGELFF. The CDR3 DNA reads TGTGCCAGCAGCTTGTTCGGGGAGACGAACACCGGGGAGCTGTTTTTT.

The rearrangement uses TRBV5-6 and TRBJ2-7; 9 bases map to TRBD1. Germline values: CDR1 SGHDT, CDR2 YYEEEE. V dropped 3 bases and J dropped 7; count of bases not matched to a gene: 17. The CDR3 has 17 residues. The CDR3 region is CASSSASRDRVVGEQYF. In DNA form, the CDR3 reads TGTGCCAGCAGCTCCGCTTCCCGGGACAGGGTAGTAGGGGAGCAGTACTTC.

The genes are TRBV10-3 and TRBJ1-2, with TRBD1 matching over 9 bases. The germline CDR1 and CDR2 sequences are ENHRY and SYGVKD. V lost 5 bases and J lost 5; bases outside the gene matches: 12. The CDR3 is 16 amino acids. In nucleotides, the CDR3 is TGTGCCATCAGTTCCGGGACAGGGCGGTTTGGATATGGCTACACCTTC. Protein product: CAISSGTGRFGYGYTF.

This chain joins TRBV19 and TRBJ2-1; TRBD2 matches at 9 bases. The V segment lost 4 bases and the J segment 0 bases; nucleotides outside the gene matches: 13. The CDR3 runs to 19 residues. CDR1 and CDR2 (germline): LNHDA, SQIVND (reference sequence). As DNA, the CDR3 is TGTGCCAGTAGTACAGCCCTCGGGCGGGGGGGTGGCTCCTACAATGAGCAGTTCTTC. It specifies CASSTALGRGGGSYNEQFF.

The J gene is TRBJ1-3, the V gene TRBV6-6; unclear D gene. Trimming removed 2 bases from V and 0 bases from J, with 11 bases in between. CDR1 is MNHNY and CDR2 is SVGAGI in the germline V gene (reference sequence). The CDR3 runs to 16 residues. The CDR3 bases are TGTGCCAGCAGTTACGAAGCCTGGAGCTCTGGAAACACCATATATTTT. Translated: CASSYEAWSSGNTIYF.

The rearrangement uses TRBV7-9 and TRBJ2-1; 10 nucleotides align to TRBD2. This CDR3 region has 15 residues. Germline CDR1 SEHNR, CDR2 FQNEAQ (reference sequence). Trimming removed 5 bases from V and 9 bases from J; junction bases left unmatched: 10. The CDR3 here is CASSPSGTSEGEQFF. The CDR3 DNA reads TGTGCCAGCAGCCCCTCCGGGACTAGCGAAGGTGAGCAGTTCTTC.

The chain joins TRBV5-1 to TRBJ2-1; TRBD1 agrees at 7 bases. CDR1 SGHRS and CDR2 YFSETQ come from the germline V gene. The CDR3 contains 15 residues. V trimming: 2 bases; J trimming: 7 bases; junction bases outside the gene matches: 9. CDR3 in DNA: TGCGCCAGCAGCTTTTTCCCGGGACAGCTAAATGAGCAGTTCTTC. Protein: CASSFFPGQLNEQFF.

In nucleotides, the CDR3 is TGCGCCAGCAGCGCAATAAGAGAGAACACTGAAGCTTTCTTT. Protein: CASSAIRENTEAFF. The chain recombines TRBV5-1 with TRBJ1-1; D not certain. Germline V gives CDR1 SGHRS, CDR2 YFSETQ. Trimming removed 4 bases at V and 1 base at J, with 11 bases between. The CDR3 covers 14 residues.

The chain has TRBV5-3 and TRBJ1-1; D perhaps matches TRBD1 (5 bases). TRBV5-3 is an ORF for which the function is uncertain. V dropped 2 bases and J dropped 1 base, with 15 bases sitting between them. This CDR3 spans 16 amino acids. The CDR3 here is CARSLSPGTPNTEAFF. The CDR3 DNA follows: TGTGCCAGAAGCTTAAGTCCCGGGACTCCGAACACTGAAGCTTTCTTT.

A few counts support this clone. The V and J genes are TRBV21-1 and TRBJ2-7; the table's D call, TRBD1, was not checked against the DNA. TRBV21-1 is assigned pseudogene status. There are 14 residues in the CDR3. The CDR3: CASSARQNSYEQYV. CDR3 nucleotides: TGTGCCAGCAGCGCACGACAGAACTCCTACGAGCAGTACGTC.

V and J are TRBV2 and TRBJ2-7; D is ambiguous. V was pared by 0 bases and J by 2 bases, with 11 bases between. The CDR3 contains 15 residues. Germline CDR1 is SNHLY and CDR2 is FYNNEI. The CDR3 DNA sequence: TGTGCCAGCAGTGAAGCGAACAGTTTTACCTACGAGCAGTACTTC. Its protein is CASSEANSFTYEQYF.

The rearrangement uses TRBV7-9 and TRBJ1-2; D perhaps matches TRBD1 (5 bases). V lost 5 bases, J lost 8 bases, and 12 bases lay in between. The CDR3 covers 12 residues. CDR1 and CDR2 from the germline V gene are SEHNR and FQNEAQ (reference sequence). Here the CDR3 DNA reads TGTGCCAGCAGCCCCGGACAATCCGGCTACACCTTC. Encoded protein: CASSPGQSGYTF.

The chain joins TRBV27 to TRBJ1-2, with 7 nucleotides matching TRBD1. The ends lost 5 bases at V and 8 bases at J; junction bases unmatched: 14. The CDR3 has 15 residues. CDR1 and CDR2 from the germline V gene are MNHEY and SMNVEV (reference sequence). CDR3 in amino acids: CASSPLRQGVGGYTF. CDR3 sequence (DNA): TGTGCCAGCAGTCCACTGCGGCAGGGGGTAGGGGGCTACACCTTC.

The chain is built from TRBV6-6 and TRBJ1-5, with D perhaps TRBD1 (5 bases). The CDR3 totals 16 residues. V was shortened by 7 bases and J by 0 bases, with 16 bases between the two germline ends. The germline V gene encodes CDR1 MNHNY and CDR2 SVGAGI (reference sequence). CDR3 bases: TGTGCCAGCATCCGAGGACAAGGCAATAGCAATCAGCCCCAGCATTTT. Residues: CASIRGQGNSNQPQHF.